What follows describes a single T cell receptor (beta chain). Its antigen is not identified. Repertoires were generated with immunoSEQ multiplex PCR, while TCRdb's copy carries only in-frame clones and drops some. Of over 100,000 clones listed, about 93% are singletons. This entry comes from a study of T cell responses to AZD1222 COVID-19 vaccine. Broader study findings: Most donors were white British, females outnumbered males, and clonal diversity was possibly underestimated.

CDR1 MNHEY and CDR2 SVGAGI come from the germline V gene. The CDR3 has 13 amino acids. Trimming took 4 bases from V and 2 from J, leaving 6 bases between them. This receptor was taken from an adult in good health. Here the sequenced sample was peripheral blood, taken on day 0 of AZD1222 vaccination. The rearrangement uses TRBV6-5 and TRBJ1-3; D is uncertain. CDR3 nucleotides: TGTGCCAGCAGTTTTGGGACTGGAAACACCATATATTTT. Its protein is CASSFGTGNTIYF.